A selection of T cell receptor beta chains follows, all from one sample in a study of tumor-infiltrating lymphocytes in primary liver carcinoma. TCRdb processed the multiplex PCR reads anew with MiXCR; each CDR3 protein has one entry. Among 50,000 to 60,000 distinct CDR3 sequences, around 73% were seen once, and the ten largest hold approximately 25%. Sample: liver tumor tissue from sampling region 5. The receptors stem from a middle-aged man with primary liver carcinoma and hepatitis B virus infection. Each CDR3 is given with its conserved first and last residue. A D gene is named only where the DNA matches it firmly. The size of a clone is reported for some rows only, either as once, few or many, or as a class for expanded clones.

clone_size	v_call	j_call	d_call	cdr3_nt	cdr3_aa
few	TRBV12-3/TRBV12-4	TRBJ2-7	-	TGTGCCAGCACCCGACGGGAATACTACGAGCAGTACTTC	CASTRREYYEQYF
-	TRBV19	TRBJ1-5	-	TGTGCCAGTAGTACCCCCCGAGGGGTGCAGGTTCAGCCCCAGCATTTT	CASSTPRGVQVQPQHF
-	TRBV11-1	TRBJ2-7	-	TGTACCAGCAGCTTAGGGCCGGCGGATGTAAGCTCCTACGAGCAGTACTTC	CTSSLGPADVSSYEQYF
-	TRBV7-9	TRBJ2-1	-	TGTGCCAACACTGTCAGTTTATCCGAAAACAATGAGCAGTTCTTC	CANTVSLSENNEQFF
-	TRBV5-1	TRBJ2-1	TRBD2	TGCGCAAGCACGTTAGCGGGAGGTTACATTGAGCAGTTCTTC	CASTLAGGYIEQFF
many	TRBV4-1	TRBJ1-1	TRBD1	TGCGCCAGCAGCCTCGGGACAGGGGCCCTGAACACTGAAGCTTTCTTT	CASSLGTGALNTEAFF
-	TRBV29-1	TRBJ1-2	-	TGCAGCGATGAAGTGGAAGAAGGGGTGGATGCCTACACCTTC	CSDEVEEGVDAYTF
-	TRBV11-2	TRBJ2-1	-	TGTGCCAGCAGCTTTAGAGGGCCACTCCACAATGAGCAGTCCTTC	CASSFRGPLHNEQSF
-	TRBV19	TRBJ1-1	-	TGTGCCAGTAATCTGGCCGGCGGGGAGGGGAACATTGAAGCTTTCTTT	CASNLAGGEGNIEAFF
-	TRBV29-1	TRBJ2-2	-	TGCAGCGCTGGACTCACCGGGGAGTTGTTTTTT	CSAGLTGELFF
-	TRBV5-6	TRBJ2-2	-	TGTCTCAGCAGCTCCTGGGGGCTTGACACCGGGGAGCTGTTTTTT	CLSSSWGLDTGELFF
-	TRBV4-2	TRBJ2-3	-	TGTGTCAGCAGCCAAGAATGGAGGGCAGCTAGCACAGATATGCAGTATTTT	CVSSQEWRAASTDMQYF
-	TRBV10-3	TRBJ2-2	TRBD2	TGTGCCATCAGTGACCCGGAGGGAGCGGGGGTCACGAACACCAGGGAGCTGTTTTTT	CAISDPEGAGVTNTRELFF
-	TRBV4-3	TRBJ2-5	-	TGCACCAGCAGCCATGTATCGGGGGAAGAGACCCAGTACTTC	CTSSHVSGEETQYF
-	TRBV28	TRBJ2-7	-	TGTGCCAGCAGTTTATGGGACGGGAACACGGTCGAGCAGTACTTC	CASSLWDGNTVEQYF
-	TRBV11-1	TRBJ2-1	-	TGTGCTAGCAGCCCCCTGGTGGCGGACTCCTACAATGAGCTGTTCTTC	CASSPLVADSYNELFF
-	TRBV4-3	TRBJ1-6	-	TGCACCAGCAGCCGAGTACAAACCATCGATAATTCACCCCTCCACTTT	CTSSRVQTIDNSPLHF
-	TRBV4-2	TRBJ2-1	TRBD1	TGTGACAGCAGCCACGCCCGGGGACAGGGGAACAATGAACAGTTCTTC	CDSSHARGQGNNEQFF
-	TRBV6-6	TRBJ2-4	-	TGTGCCAACAGACCCGATGGCCTCTGGGGGCCCATGTACTTC	CANRPDGLWGPMYF
-	TRBV25-1	TRBJ1-1	-	TGTGCAAGCACCGGTGACGGGGGGCTAACTGAAGCTTTCTTT	CASTGDGGLTEAFF
-	TRBV12-3/TRBV12-4	TRBJ1-3	-	TGTACCAGCAGTTTAACCCCCACCGTATATTTT	CTSSLTPTVYF
many	TRBV6-2/TRBV6-3	TRBJ2-5	TRBD2	TGTGCCAGCAGTTGGCCTCAAGCGGGAGGAATGGGGACCCAGTACTTC	CASSWPQAGGMGTQYF
-	TRBV11-1	TRBJ2-7	TRBD2	TGTGCCAGCAGCAATAGCGGGAGAAGTACCTACGGGCATTACTTC	CASSNSGRSTYGHYF
many	TRBV2	TRBJ1-1	-	TGTGCCACAGCGGTCCGGGGCGCAGAGGTCGGTGAAGCTTTCTTT	CATAVRGAEVGEAFF
-	TRBV29-1	TRBJ2-5	TRBD1	TGCAGTGTTGAGCCCGACAGGGGGCGGCAAGAGACCCAGCAATTC	CSVEPDRGRQETQQF
-	TRBV20-1	TRBJ1-1	-	TGCAGTGCTAGTGTAGCGATGAACACTGAGGCTTTCTTT	CSASVAMNTEAFF
-	TRBV6-1	TRBJ1-2	-	TGTGCTAGCAGCGTGAGCGCCGAGGGGTACGATGGCTACACCTTC	CASSVSAEGYDGYTF
once	TRBV10-3	TRBJ1-1	-	TGTGCCATTTCCGCCGGGCGAGAAGAGAACACTGAAGCTTTCTTT	CAISAGREENTEAFF
-	TRBV14	TRBJ2-1	-	TGTGCCAGTAGCCAAGGTGGCGGGATTGGGGAGCAGTTCTTC	CASSQGGGIGEQFF
many	TRBV28	TRBJ2-5	-	TGTGCCAGCAGTGGGGACCACCTCAGGCAGACCCAGTACTTC	CASSGDHLRQTQYF
-	TRBV11-3	TRBJ1-5	-	TGCGCCTGCAGCTTAGATCTGGGGGTGGCTCAACCCCAGCATTTT	CACSLDLGVAQPQHF
-	TRBV5-1	TRBJ1-1	-	TGCGCCAGCAGCTTAAGGACCCGGAACGTGAGCACTGAAGCTTTCTTT	CASSLRTRNVSTEAFF
-	TRBV11-2	TRBJ2-5	TRBD2	TGTGCCAGCAGCTTAAGACTAGCAGGTGACTCGAGCGAGACCCTGAACTTC	CASSLRLAGDSSETLNF
-	TRBV6-1	TRBJ1-4	-	TGTGCCAGCAGTGTCCTAGGGGATAGCAATGAAAAACTGTTTTTT	CASSVLGDSNEKLFF
-	TRBV11-3	TRBJ2-1	-	TGTGCCAGCAACGTTAGAGGAAGGGACAATGAGCAGTTCTTC	CASNVRGRDNEQFF
-	TRBV4-1	TRBJ1-3	-	TGCGCCAGCAACCGAGATATGAGTTCCTCTGGAAACACCATATATTTT	CASNRDMSSSGNTIYF
-	TRBV11-2	TRBJ2-2	-	TGTGCTAGCAGCTTAGATCATCGGTGTGGGGACATCGGGGAGCTGTTTTTT	CASSLDHRCGDIGELFF
once	TRBV30	TRBJ2-3	-	TGTGCTTCGGGCCAGCGGAACACAGATACTCTGTATTTT	CASGQRNTDTLYF
-	TRBV10-2	TRBJ2-1	-	TGCACCAACAGCAGGGCAAACAATGAGCAGTTCTTC	CTNSRANNEQFF
-	TRBV7-2	TRBJ2-2	TRBD2	TGTGCCAGCAGCTTATCTGGCGGGAGGGCCCGGGCCGGGGAGCTGTTTTTT	CASSLSGGRARAGELFF
many	TRBV29-1	TRBJ2-1	TRBD1	TGCAGCGGATTGCCGGGACAGGGGGTGGATGAGCAGTTCTTC	CSGLPGQGVDEQFF
-	TRBV10-3	TRBJ1-2	-	TGTCCCATCACTGAAACCGGGACATGGTATGGCTACACCTTC	CPITETGTWYGYTF
-	TRBV11-2	TRBJ2-1	TRBD2	TGTGCCAGCAGCTTAGATGGGGGCGGGAGGTTCTACAATGAACAGCTCTTC	CASSLDGGGRFYNEQLF
many	TRBV4-1	TRBJ1-3	-	TGCGCCAGCAGCCGCCAGGGGCACCTCAGCTCTGGAAACACCATATATTTT	CASSRQGHLSSGNTIYF
-	TRBV28	TRBJ1-5	-	TGTGCCAGCGGTTTAGGAAGGGGGCAGCCCCAGCATTTT	CASGLGRGQPQHF
-	TRBV5-1	TRBJ2-5	TRBD1	TGCGCCAGCAGCCAGACAGGGGGGGAACAAGAGACCCTGTACTTC	CASSQTGGEQETLYF
-	TRBV6-6	TRBJ1-6	-	TGTGCCAGCAGTACGCCAGGGGTTTCGCCCCTCCTCTTT	CASSTPGVSPLLF
-	TRBV11-3	TRBJ2-1	-	TGTGCCAGCAACTTATTTCCGGACAACAATGAGCAGTTATTC	CASNLFPDNNEQLF
-	TRBV11-2	TRBJ2-2	-	TGTGCCGGCAGCTCTTCTAGCGTCACGAACACCGGGGAGCTGTTTTTT	CAGSSSSVTNTGELFF
-	TRBV30	TRBJ2-7	TRBD2	TGTGCCTGGAGCCTACAGGCAGCGGGAACCTACCAGCAGTATTTC	CAWSLQAAGTYQQYF
-	TRBV29-1	TRBJ2-5	TRBD1	TGCAGCGTGTGGGGGACAGGGGAGACCCAGTGCTTC	CSVWGTGETQCF
-	TRBV29-1	TRBJ2-5	TRBD2	TGCAGCGTTGAAGATAAGGCTAGCGGGGGGGCCCAGTACTTC	CSVEDKASGGAQYF